This T cell receptor (beta chain) was observed in a study of T-cell memory formation after mild COVID-19. The CDR3 length is 15 residues. CDR1 SGDLS and CDR2 YYNGEE come from the germline V gene. J was trimmed by 7 bases and V by 2 bases; bases with no gene match: 9. Each CDR3 protein is one row after TCRdb ran MiXCR on the 5' RACE reads. In the table there are 450,000 to 650,000 distinct CDR3 sequences, about 20% of which are singletons. The sequencing sample was made of PBMCs or a T cell subset sorted from them (not recorded which). V is TRBV9 and J is TRBJ2-1; 7 positions agree with TRBD2. The clonotype comes from an adult woman who had mild COVID-19 (a few samples of this study predate the infection). Cell type and time point are not known. CDR3 sequence (DNA): TGTGCCAGCAGCGTGCGAGCGGGGTCGTGGAATGAGCAGTTCTTC. This gives the protein CASSVRAGSWNEQFF.